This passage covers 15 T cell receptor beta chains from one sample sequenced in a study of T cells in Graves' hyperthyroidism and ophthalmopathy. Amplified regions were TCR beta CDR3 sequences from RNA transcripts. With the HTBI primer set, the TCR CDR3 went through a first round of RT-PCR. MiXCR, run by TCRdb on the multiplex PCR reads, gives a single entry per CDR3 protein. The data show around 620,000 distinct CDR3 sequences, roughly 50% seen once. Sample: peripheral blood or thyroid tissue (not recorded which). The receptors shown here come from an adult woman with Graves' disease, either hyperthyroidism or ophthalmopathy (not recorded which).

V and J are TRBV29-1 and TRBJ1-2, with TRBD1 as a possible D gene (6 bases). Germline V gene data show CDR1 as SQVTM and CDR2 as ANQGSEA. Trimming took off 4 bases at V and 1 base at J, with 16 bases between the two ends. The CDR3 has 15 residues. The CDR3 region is CSVVIRGARNYGYTF. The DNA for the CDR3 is TGCAGCGTTGTAATAAGGGGGGCCCGTAACTATGGCTACACCTTC. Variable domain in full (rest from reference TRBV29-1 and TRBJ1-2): SAVISQKPSRDICQRGTSLTIQCQVDSQVTMMFWYRQQPGQSLTLIATANQGSEATYESGFVIDKFPISRPNLTFSTLTVSNMSPEDSSIYLCSVVIRGARNYGYTFGSGTRLTVV.

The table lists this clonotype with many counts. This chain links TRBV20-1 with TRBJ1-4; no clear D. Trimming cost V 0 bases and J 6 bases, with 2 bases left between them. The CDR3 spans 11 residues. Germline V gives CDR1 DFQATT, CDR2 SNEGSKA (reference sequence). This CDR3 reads CSARDDEKLFF. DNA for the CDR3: TGCAGTGCTAGAGACGATGAAAAACTGTTTTTT.

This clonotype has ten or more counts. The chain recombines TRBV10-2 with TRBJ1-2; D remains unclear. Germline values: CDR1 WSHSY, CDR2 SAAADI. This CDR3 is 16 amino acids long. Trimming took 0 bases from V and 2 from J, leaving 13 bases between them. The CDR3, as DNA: TGCGCCAGCAGTGAGTCGACCCTCACTTTGAACTATGGCTACACCTTC. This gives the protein CASSESTLTLNYGYTF.

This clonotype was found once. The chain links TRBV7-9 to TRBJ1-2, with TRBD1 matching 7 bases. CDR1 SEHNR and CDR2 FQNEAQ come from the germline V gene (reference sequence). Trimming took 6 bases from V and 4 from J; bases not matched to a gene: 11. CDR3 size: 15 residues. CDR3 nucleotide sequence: TGTGCCAGCAGTCCTGACAGGGAGGTTATCTATGGCTACACCTTC. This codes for CASSPDREVIYGYTF.

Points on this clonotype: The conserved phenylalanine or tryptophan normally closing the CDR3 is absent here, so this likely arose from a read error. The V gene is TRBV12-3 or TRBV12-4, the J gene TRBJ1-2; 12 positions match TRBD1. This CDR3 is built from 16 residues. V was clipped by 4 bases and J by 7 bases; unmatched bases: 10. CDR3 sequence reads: CASSWPGQGATGGYTS. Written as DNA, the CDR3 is TGTGCCAGCAGTTGGCCGGGACAGGGGGCGACGGGTGGCTACACCTCC.

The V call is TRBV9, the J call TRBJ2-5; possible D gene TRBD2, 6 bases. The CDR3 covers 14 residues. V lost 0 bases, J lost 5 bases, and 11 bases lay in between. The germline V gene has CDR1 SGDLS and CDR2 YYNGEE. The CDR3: CASSVDPGVETQYF. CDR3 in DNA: TGTGCCAGCAGCGTAGATCCGGGGGTGGAGACCCAGTACTTC. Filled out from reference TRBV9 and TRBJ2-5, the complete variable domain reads DSGVTQTPKHLITATGQRVTLRCSPRSGDLSVYWYQQSLDQGLQFLIQYYNGEERAKGNILERFSAQQFPDLHSELNLSSLELGDSALYFCASSVDPGVETQYFGPGTRLLVL.

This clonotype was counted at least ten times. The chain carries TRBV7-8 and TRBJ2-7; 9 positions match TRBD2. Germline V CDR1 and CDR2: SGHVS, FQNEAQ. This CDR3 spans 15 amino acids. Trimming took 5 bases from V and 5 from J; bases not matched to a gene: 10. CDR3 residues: CASSPLSGRLNEQYF. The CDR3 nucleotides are TGTGCCAGCAGCCCTTTAAGCGGGAGGCTAAACGAGCAGTACTTC. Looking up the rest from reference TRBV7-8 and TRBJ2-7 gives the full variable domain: GAGVSQSPRYKVAKRGQDVALRCDPISGHVSLFWYQQALGQGPEFLTYFQNEAQLDKSGLPSDRFFAERPEGSVSTLKIQRTQQEDSAVYLCASSPLSGRLNEQYFGPGTRLTVT.

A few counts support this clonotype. Written as DNA, the CDR3 is TGTGCCATCAGTGAGAAGGACAGGGGGCATGAGACCCAGTACTTC. Its protein is CAISEKDRGHETQYF. The rearrangement uses TRBV10-3 and TRBJ2-5, with TRBD1 matching over 11 bases. The CDR3 is 15 residues long. Trimming at V came to 2 bases and at J to 5 bases, leaving 4 bases not matched to a gene. Germline CDR1 reads ENHRY; CDR2 reads SYGVKD.

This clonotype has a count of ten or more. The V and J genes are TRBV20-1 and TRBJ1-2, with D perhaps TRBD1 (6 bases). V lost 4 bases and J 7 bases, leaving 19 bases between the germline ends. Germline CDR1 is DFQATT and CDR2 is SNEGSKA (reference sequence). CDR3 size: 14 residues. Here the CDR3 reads CSAKQSGGESGYTF. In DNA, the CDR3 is TGCAGTGCTAAACAGTCTGGGGGCGAAAGTGGCTACACCTTC.

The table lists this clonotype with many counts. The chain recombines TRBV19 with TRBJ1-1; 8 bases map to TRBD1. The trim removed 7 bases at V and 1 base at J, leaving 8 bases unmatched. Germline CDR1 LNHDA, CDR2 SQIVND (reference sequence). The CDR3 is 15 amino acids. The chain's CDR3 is CASIPNRGKNTEAFF. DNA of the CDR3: TGTGCCAGTATCCCGAACAGGGGGAAGAACACTGAAGCTTTCTTT. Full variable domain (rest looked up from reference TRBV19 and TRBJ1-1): DGGITQSPKYLFRKEGQNVTLSCEQNLNHDAMYWYRQDPGQGLRLIYYSQIVNDFQKGDIAEGYSVSREKKESFPLTVTSAQKNPTAFYLCASIPNRGKNTEAFFGQGTRLTVV.

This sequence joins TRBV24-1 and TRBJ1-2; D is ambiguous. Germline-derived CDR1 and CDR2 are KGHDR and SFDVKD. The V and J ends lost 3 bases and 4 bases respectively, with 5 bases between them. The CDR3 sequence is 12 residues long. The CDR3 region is CATSDDGYGYTF. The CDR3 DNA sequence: TGTGCCACCAGTGATGACGGCTATGGCTACACCTTC.

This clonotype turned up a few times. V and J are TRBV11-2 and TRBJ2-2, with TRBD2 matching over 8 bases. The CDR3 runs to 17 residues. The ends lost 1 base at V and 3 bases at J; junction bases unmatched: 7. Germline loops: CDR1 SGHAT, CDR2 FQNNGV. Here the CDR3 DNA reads TGTGCCAGCAGCTTAGTTCTAGGAGCGGGAGACACCGGGGAGCTGTTTTTT. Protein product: CASSLVLGAGDTGELFF.

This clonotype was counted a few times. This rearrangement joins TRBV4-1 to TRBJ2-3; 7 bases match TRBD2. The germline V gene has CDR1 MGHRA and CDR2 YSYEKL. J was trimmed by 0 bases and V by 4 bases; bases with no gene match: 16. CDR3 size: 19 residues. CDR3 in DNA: TGCGCCAGCAGCCGCCGCACAAGGGAGGGAGGTCCTAGCACAGATACGCAGTATTTT. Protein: CASSRRTREGGPSTDTQYF.

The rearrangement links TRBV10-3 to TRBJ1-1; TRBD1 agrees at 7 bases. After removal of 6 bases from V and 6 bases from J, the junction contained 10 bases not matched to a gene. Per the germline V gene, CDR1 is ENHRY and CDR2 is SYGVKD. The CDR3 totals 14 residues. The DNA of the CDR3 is TGTGCCATCAGGATCGACAGGGCCCTCCCTGAAGCTTTCTTT. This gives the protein CAIRIDRALPEAFF.

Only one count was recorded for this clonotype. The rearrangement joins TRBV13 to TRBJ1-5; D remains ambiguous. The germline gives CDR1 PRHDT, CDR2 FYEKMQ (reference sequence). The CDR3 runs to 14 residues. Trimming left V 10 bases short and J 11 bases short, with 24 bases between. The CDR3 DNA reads TGTGCCACCAACAGAGGTTTGCAGCAAGAGACCCAGCATTTT. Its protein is CATNRGLQQETQHF.